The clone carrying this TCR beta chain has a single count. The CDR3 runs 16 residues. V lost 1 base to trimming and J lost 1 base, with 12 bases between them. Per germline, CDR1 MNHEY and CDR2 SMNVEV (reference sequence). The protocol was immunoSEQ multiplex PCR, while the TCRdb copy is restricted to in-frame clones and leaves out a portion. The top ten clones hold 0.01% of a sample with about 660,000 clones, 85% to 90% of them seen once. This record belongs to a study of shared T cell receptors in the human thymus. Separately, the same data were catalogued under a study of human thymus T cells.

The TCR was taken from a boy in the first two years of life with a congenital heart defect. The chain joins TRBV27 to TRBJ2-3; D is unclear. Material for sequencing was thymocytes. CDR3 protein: CASSLLGRGGTDTQYF. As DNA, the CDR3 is TGTGCCAGCAGTTTATTGGGTCGAGGCGGCACAGATACGCAGTATTTT.